The clone carrying this TCR beta chain was seen a handful of times. This entry is derived from a study of cytomegalovirus exposure and HLA in healthy donors. V was trimmed by 3 bases and J by 7 bases, leaving 16 bases between them. CDR3 size: 14 residues. Germline V gives CDR1 SGHRS, CDR2 YFSETQ. It was with 60 Vbeta and 13 Jbeta primers that the PCR ran. TCRdb's copy holds only in-frame clones and misses some; the assay was immunoSEQ multiplex PCR. The sample includes under 200,000 clones, about 64% of them seen just once. This sequence originates from a man aged 45-60 years in good health and CMV-seronegative. Input material: PBMCs. The chain links TRBV5-1 to TRBJ1-1; TRBD1 might be the D (6 bases). In nucleotides, the CDR3 is TGCGCCAGCAGCTCACAGGGATTTATGGGTGAAGCTTTCTTT. Residues: CASSSQGFMGEAFF.